Each of the 25 T cell receptor beta chains below was sequenced from the same sample in a study of shared clonotypes between healthy human individuals. Positive CCR7 selection of CD45RO-negative cells yielded the naive CD8 cells, and terminally differentiated effector memory CD45RA+ cells were excluded. Clones were read by immunoSEQ multiplex PCR, and TCRdb kept only the in-frame ones, dropping some. The data contain approximately 600,000 clones, approximately 95% of them singletons. Source material: naive CD8+ T cells sorted from blood. These TCRs come from a woman aged 25-40 years in good health.

CDR3 residues: CASSLDGNTGELFF. The CDR3 DNA sequence: TGTGCCAGCAGCTTAGATGGCAACACCGGGGAGCTGTTTTTT. The rearrangement uses TRBV7-8 and TRBJ2-2, with D unclear. CDR1 is SGHVS, CDR2 FQNEAQ, per germline. V lost 1 base, J lost 2 bases, and 5 bases lay in between. CDR3 size: 14 residues.

The CDR3 nucleotides read TGTGCCAGCTCATTATTGCCGCGGGACAGGGCAGTCTATGGCTACACCTTC. Protein: CASSLLPRDRAVYGYTF. The chain links TRBV18 to TRBJ1-2, with 9 bases that match TRBD1. This CDR3 is 17 amino acids long. V shed 5 bases and J 4 bases; nucleotides not matched to a gene: 14. In germline, CDR1 is KGHSH, CDR2 LQKENI.

The genes are TRBV5-5 and TRBJ1-2; D gene unclear. The germline V gene encodes CDR1 SGHKS and CDR2 YYEKEE (reference sequence). CDR3 length: 12 residues. The V end lost 2 bases, the J end lost 5 bases, and 7 bases lay between the germline ends. The CDR3 DNA follows: TGTGCCAGCAGCTTACCCAGTTATGGCTACACCTTC. Translation: CASSLPSYGYTF.

As to this clone: The sample has other DNA sequences that encode this CDR3 too. The chain is built from TRBV11-2 and TRBJ2-7; 10 bases are shared with TRBD1. This CDR3 comprises 15 residues. V was clipped by 1 base and J by 1 base; unmatched bases: 1. Looked up from germline, CDR1 is SGHAT and CDR2 is FQNNGV. CDR3 nucleotide sequence: TGTGCCAGCAGCTTAGGGACAGGGGGTTCCTACGAGCAGTACTTC. This codes for CASSLGTGGSYEQYF.

J is TRBJ1-4 and V is TRBV30; TRBD1 might be the D (5 bases). This CDR3 comprises 16 residues. The germline V gene encodes CDR1 GTSNPN and CDR2 SVGIG (reference sequence). V was pared by 5 bases and J by 8 bases, with 24 bases between. The CDR3 coding sequence is TGTGCCTGGGGCGAGGGGAATGGTAGGGATCGAGAAAAACTGTTTTTT. The encoded protein is CAWGEGNGRDREKLFF. The full variable domain, its missing parts supplied by reference TRBV30 and TRBJ1-4, is SQTIHQWPATLVQPVGSPLSLECTVEGTSNPNLYWYRQAAGRGLQLLFYSVGIGQISSEVPQNLSASRPQDRQFILSSKKLLLSDSGFYLCAWGEGNGRDREKLFFGSGTQLSVL.

This sequence joins TRBV5-1 and TRBJ2-1; unclear D gene. Trimming removed 1 base at V and 2 bases at J, with 4 bases between. CDR3 length equals 13 residues. CDR1 SGHRS and CDR2 YFSETQ come from the germline V gene. The CDR3 sequence is CASSLSPYNEQFF. CDR3 coding DNA: TGCGCCAGCAGCTTGTCCCCCTACAATGAGCAGTTCTTC.

This chain uses TRBV4-1 with TRBJ1-2; possibly TRBD1 for D (6 bases). The length of the CDR3 is 15 residues. Germline CDR1 is MGHRA and CDR2 is YSYEKL. Trimming stripped 0 bases from V and 5 bases from J, with 13 bases between. The CDR3 DNA sequence: TGCGCCAGCAGCCAAGAAAGGGGGGGCTTTTATGGCTACACCTTC. Translating it yields CASSQERGGFYGYTF.

This clone was counted a few times. The chain couples TRBV25-1 to TRBJ1-2; 7 positions agree with TRBD1. The germline V gene has CDR1 MGHDK and CDR2 SYGVNS. Trimming at V came to 6 bases and at J to 8 bases, leaving 3 bases not matched to a gene. The CDR3 has 11 amino acids. The CDR3 region is CASSAGGGYTF. DNA of the CDR3: TGTGCCAGCAGCGCAGGGGGGGGCTACACCTTC.

V and J are TRBV28 and TRBJ1-1; TRBD1 is a possible D gene (5 bases). The CDR3 runs 14 residues. The V and J ends lost 6 bases and 4 bases respectively, with 15 bases between them. Germline values: CDR1 MDHEN, CDR2 SYDVKM. CDR3 sequence: CASSPRGTATEAFF. The CDR3 DNA sequence: TGTGCCAGCAGCCCCCGGGGGACGGCCACTGAAGCTTTCTTT.

As for this clone: Other DNA sequences of this sample code for an identical CDR3. The chain is built from TRBV5-4 and TRBJ2-7; TRBD1 is a possible D gene (5 bases). CDR3 length equals 13 residues. Germline CDR1 reads SGHNT; CDR2 reads YYREEE (reference sequence). V was shortened by 4 bases and J by 3 bases, with 11 bases between the two germline ends. Written as DNA, the CDR3 is TGTGCCAGCAGCCCGGCCGACAGCTACGAGCAGTACTTC. This translates into CASSPADSYEQYF. Full variable domain (missing parts from reference TRBV5-4 and TRBJ2-7): ETGVTQSPTHLIKTRGQQVTLRCSSQSGHNTVSWYQQALGQGPQFIFQYYREEENGRGNFPPRFSGLQFPNYSSELNVNALELDDSALYLCASSPADSYEQYFGPGTRLTVT.

In its sample, this clone was seen once. The chain employs TRBV5-1 and TRBJ1-2; TRBD1 is a possible D gene (5 bases). Per germline, CDR1 SGHRS and CDR2 YFSETQ. The CDR3 is 14 residues long. V shed 2 bases and J shed 14 bases, with 22 bases lying between them. The CDR3 reads CASSFRQSAPPRTF. The CDR3 nucleotides read TGCGCCAGCAGCTTTCGACAGAGCGCACCTCCGCGGACCTTC.

This chain connects TRBV19 to TRBJ2-7, with D possibly TRBD2 on 6 matching bases. The CDR3 length is 15 residues. Germline loops: CDR1 LNHDA, CDR2 SQIVND (reference sequence). Trimming left V 5 bases short and J 3 bases short, with 17 bases between. The CDR3 DNA reads as TGTGCCAGTAGTCCCGGCGGAGGGGCGAACTACGAGCAGTACTTC. Its translation: CASSPGGGANYEQYF.

With respect to this clone: The sample holds other DNA sequences that translate to the same CDR3. J is TRBJ2-3 and V is TRBV30; 9 bases fit TRBD1. Germline CDR1 is GTSNPN and CDR2 is SVGIG (reference sequence). The CDR3 is 14 residues long. The J segment lost 3 bases and the V segment lost 3 bases, leaving 4 bases of the junction unmatched. CDR3 amino acids: CAWSVGQGTDTQYF. For the CDR3, the DNA is TGTGCCTGGAGCGTCGGACAGGGGACAGATACGCAGTATTTT.

This sequence joins TRBV10-3 and TRBJ2-7, with D hard to call. The CDR3 is 12 amino acids. Germline CDR1 reads ENHRY; CDR2 reads SYGVKD. The ends were cut back, 2 bases at V and 2 bases at J, with 4 bases in the middle. The CDR3 sequence: CAISEKTYEQYF. The CDR3 DNA reads as TGTGCCATCAGTGAGAAAACCTACGAGCAGTACTTC.

This chain connects TRBV2 to TRBJ2-7; maybe TRBD2 (5 bases). Per germline, CDR1 SNHLY and CDR2 FYNNEI. The CDR3 consists of 14 residues. V was cut by 4 bases and J by 5 bases, with 15 bases left in between. The CDR3, as DNA: TGTGCCAGCAGTGTGGAGGAAACAGCGAACGAGCAGTACTTC. Translation gives CASSVEETANEQYF.

As DNA, the CDR3 is TGTGCCAGCAGCTTAGCGCGTTTCACAGATACGCAGTATTTT. This sequence encodes CASSLARFTDTQYF. The chain carries TRBV13 and TRBJ2-3; D not certain. Germline V gene sequence: CDR1 PRHDT, CDR2 FYEKMQ (reference sequence). This CDR3 spans 14 amino acids. V was pared by 1 base and J by 2 bases, with 7 bases between.

The V and J genes are TRBV14 and TRBJ2-7, with 7 positions matching TRBD2. This CDR3 is 16 amino acids long. With 3 bases clipped from V and 0 bases from J, the junction kept 8 bases outside the gene matches. Germline V gene lookup returns CDR1 SGHDN and CDR2 FVKESK. CDR3 coding DNA: TGTGCCAGCAGCCACCTGACGCTAGCGGACTCCTACGAGCAGTACTTC. Protein: CASSHLTLADSYEQYF.

This chain uses TRBV28 with TRBJ1-1, with a weak D call TRBD1 (5 bases). CDR1 and CDR2 (germline): MDHEN, SYDVKM. Deletions cut 4 bases from V and 0 bases from J, with 9 bases between. The CDR3 loop spans 14 amino acids. CDR3 DNA sequence: TGTGCCAGCAGTTCGGACACCCTGAACACTGAAGCTTTCTTT. It yields the protein CASSSDTLNTEAFF.

This clone appeared once. V is TRBV29-1 and J is TRBJ2-7; maybe TRBD2 (5 bases). The CDR3 has 13 residues. Germline values: CDR1 SQVTM, CDR2 ANQGSEA. V was cut by 2 bases and J by 3 bases, with 11 bases left in between. CDR3 in amino acids: CSVELWAGYEQYF. CDR3 DNA: TGCAGCGTTGAATTGTGGGCGGGCTACGAGCAGTACTTC.

CDR3 sequence reads: CASSLTPGVHEQYF. The CDR3 DNA sequence: TGTGCCAGCAGCTTGACGCCAGGGGTACACGAGCAGTACTTC. The rearrangement uses TRBV5-4 and TRBJ2-7, with a possible D match to TRBD1 (6 bases). The ends were cut back, 1 base at V and 5 bases at J, with 13 bases in the middle. In germline, CDR1 is SGHNT, CDR2 YYREEE (reference sequence). CDR3 length: 14 residues.

CDR3 DNA: TGCAGCGTTGACGCTTTCCAAGCTTTCTTT. Translated: CSVDAFQAFF. The V call is TRBV29-1, the J call TRBJ1-1, with no clear D. Germline V CDR1 and CDR2: SQVTM, ANQGSEA. Trimming pared 3 bases from V and 9 bases from J, leaving 8 bases between. CDR3 length equals 10 residues.

This sequence joins TRBV14 and TRBJ2-7; D gene uncertain. The CDR3 is made up of 12 amino acids. V was clipped by 3 bases and J by 4 bases, with 7 bases between them. CDR1 and CDR2 from the germline V gene are SGHDN and FVKESK. The CDR3 is CASSQAPYEQYF. The CDR3 coding sequence is TGTGCCAGCAGCCAGGCCCCTTACGAGCAGTACTTC.

Regarding this clone: This sample also contains other DNA sequences that code for the same CDR3. The chain recombines TRBV28 with TRBJ2-7; TRBD1 matches at 8 bases. The CDR3 runs to 14 residues. J was trimmed by 2 bases and V by 2 bases; bases with no gene match: 2. In germline, CDR1 is MDHEN, CDR2 SYDVKM. The CDR3 spells CASSLGQGPYEQYF. In nucleotides, the CDR3 is TGTGCCAGCAGTTTAGGACAGGGACCCTACGAGCAGTACTTC.

The V and J genes are TRBV30 and TRBJ2-5, with 10 nucleotides matching TRBD1. Germline CDR1 is GTSNPN and CDR2 is SVGIG (reference sequence). The trim removed 5 bases at V and 11 bases at J, leaving 11 bases unmatched. The CDR3 totals 13 residues. This CDR3 reads CAWDRGPSREQYF. CDR3 sequence (DNA): TGTGCCTGGGACAGGGGGCCTTCGAGGGAGCAGTACTTC.

The chain links TRBV27 to TRBJ2-7; 8 bases match TRBD1. CDR3 length equals 14 residues. The germline gives CDR1 MNHEY, CDR2 SMNVEV (reference sequence). J lost 2 bases, V lost 7 bases, and 7 bases had no gene match. CDR3 sequence: CASKGDRGAYEQYF. The DNA of the CDR3 is TGTGCCAGCAAGGGCGACAGGGGCGCCTACGAGCAGTACTTC.